The 11 T cell receptor beta chains below were found in one sample sequenced in a study of shared clonotypes between healthy human individuals. Some clones are missing from TCRdb's copy, which holds only in-frame ones; the method was immunoSEQ multiplex PCR. The table lists roughly 2 million clones, around 95% of them singletons. Sample: naive CD4+ T cells sorted from blood. As to subset: CD45RA+ positively selected. These receptors all come from a man between 18 and 35 years old in good health.

The rearrangement links TRBV4-3 to TRBJ2-1; 11 positions match TRBD2. This CDR3 has 16 residues. The germline V gene encodes CDR1 LGHNA and CDR2 YSLEER. Trimming took 4 bases from V and 3 from J; bases not matched to a gene: 5. CDR3 nucleotide sequence: TGCGCCAGCAGCCGGACACTAGCGGGAGTCTACAATGAGCAGTTCTTC. Protein: CASSRTLAGVYNEQFF.

The genes are TRBV6-5 and TRBJ2-7, with 9 bases matching TRBD1. Per the germline V gene, CDR1 is MNHEY and CDR2 is SVGAGI. This CDR3 has 15 residues. J was trimmed by 6 bases and V by 4 bases; bases with no gene match: 10. CDR3 protein: CASSLPGQGLSEQYF. The CDR3 region has the DNA TGTGCCAGCAGTTTACCGGGACAGGGTTTATCCGAGCAGTACTTC.

The chain employs TRBV4-3 and TRBJ1-2; TRBD1 might be the D (5 bases). The length of the CDR3 is 15 residues. The V and J ends lost 3 bases and 8 bases respectively, with 19 bases between them. Looked up from germline, CDR1 is LGHNA and CDR2 is YSLEER. The CDR3 nucleotides are TGCGCCAGCAGCCACTCCGGGCCAGGGCAGCAAGGCTACACCTTC. Protein product: CASSHSGPGQQGYTF.

V and J are TRBV6-6 and TRBJ2-3; tentative D call: TRBD1 (5 bases). CDR1 and CDR2 from the germline V gene are MNHNY and SVGAGI (reference sequence). V was clipped by 6 bases and J by 1 base, with 14 bases between them. There are 15 residues in the CDR3. For the CDR3, the DNA is TGTGCCAGCAGCCCTCTAGGGGTACGCACAGATACGCAGTATTTT. This translates into CASSPLGVRTDTQYF.

The gene calls are TRBV18 and TRBJ2-2, with 9 bases that match TRBD2. Germline CDR1 reads KGHSH; CDR2 reads LQKENI. This CDR3 contains 14 residues. V gave up 5 bases and J gave up 7 bases; unmatched junction bases: 5. The CDR3 sequence is CASSLAGADGELFF. The CDR3 DNA sequence: TGTGCCAGCTCATTAGCGGGAGCGGACGGGGAGCTGTTTTTT.

The genes are TRBV27 and TRBJ1-3, with 8 bases fitting TRBD1. Germline CDR1 is MNHEY and CDR2 is SMNVEV (reference sequence). The CDR3 runs 18 residues. Unmatched junction bases numbered 12, after V lost 5 bases and J lost 0 bases. For the CDR3, the DNA is TGTGCCAGCAGTGACAGGGGAAAGGGCAGTAACTCTGGAAACACCATATATTTT. Translation: CASSDRGKGSNSGNTIYF.

The rearrangement uses TRBV9 and TRBJ2-5, with D possibly being TRBD1 (6 bases). V lost 4 bases and J lost 5, with 18 bases in between. Germline CDR1 reads SGDLS; CDR2 reads YYNGEE. The length of the CDR3 is 15 residues. CDR3 DNA: TGTGCCAGCAGCACCAGCCTGGGGGCAACGGAGACCCAGTACTTC. It codes for CASSTSLGATETQYF.

This sequence joins TRBV10-2 and TRBJ2-2; TRBD2 aligns across 7 bases. V lost 3 bases, J lost 3 bases, and 4 bases stayed unmatched. In germline, CDR1 is WSHSY, CDR2 SAAADI. The CDR3 loop spans 15 amino acids. CDR3 in DNA: TGCGCCAGCAGTGACTTGCGGGGGTACACCGGGGAGCTGTTTTTT. Encoded protein: CASSDLRGYTGELFF.

Of note for this clone: Other DNA sequences of this sample code for an identical CDR3. The CDR3 region is CASSLLGVAKNIQYF. In DNA form, the CDR3 reads TGCGCCAGCAGCCTTCTCGGGGTGGCCAAAAACATTCAGTACTTC. The chain carries TRBV4-1 and TRBJ2-4, with a weak D call TRBD2 (5 bases). Germline V lookup: CDR1 MGHRA, CDR2 YSYEKL. Trimming removed 4 bases at V and 1 base at J, with 11 bases between. The length of the CDR3 is 15 residues.

This clone was counted a single time. This chain links TRBV2 with TRBJ1-2; the D is unclear. From germline, CDR1 is SNHLY and CDR2 FYNNEI. Trimming pared 7 bases from V and 3 bases from J, leaving 6 bases between. This CDR3 region has 11 residues. CDR3 amino acids: CASKEDYGYTF. CDR3 DNA: TGTGCCAGCAAAGAGGACTATGGCTACACCTTC.

This clone was detected only once. The genes are TRBV4-2 and TRBJ1-1, with 9 bases matching TRBD1. Germline loops: CDR1 LGHNA, CDR2 YNFKEQ. The CDR3 runs to 17 residues. The ends lost 0 bases at V and 9 bases at J; junction bases unmatched: 14. CDR3 amino acids: CASSQDEGTGTGTKAFF. In DNA, the CDR3 is TGTGCCAGCAGCCAAGATGAGGGGACCGGGACAGGGACTAAAGCTTTCTTT.